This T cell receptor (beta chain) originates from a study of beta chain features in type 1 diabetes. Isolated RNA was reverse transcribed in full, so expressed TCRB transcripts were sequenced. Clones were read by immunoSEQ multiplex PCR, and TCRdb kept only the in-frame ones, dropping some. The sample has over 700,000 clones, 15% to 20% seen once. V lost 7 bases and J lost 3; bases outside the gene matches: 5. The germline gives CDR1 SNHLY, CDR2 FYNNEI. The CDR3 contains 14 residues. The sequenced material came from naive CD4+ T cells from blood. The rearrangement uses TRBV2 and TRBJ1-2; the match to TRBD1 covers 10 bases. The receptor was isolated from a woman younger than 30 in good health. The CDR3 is CASTGQGEHYGYTF. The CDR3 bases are TGTGCCAGCACCGGACAGGGGGAACACTATGGCTACACCTTC.